The next 20 T cell receptor beta chains were all read from a single sample in a study of T cell repertoires in cytomegalovirus infection. Their antigen targets remain unknown. TCRdb re-derived calls from the reads in MiXCR, one entry per CDR3 protein. Among more than 75,000 distinct CDR3 sequences listed, approximately 30% were seen once. Sequenced here: CD8+ T cells from cultured PBMCs, sampled from culture after CMV antigen stimulation. Receptors were obtained from a human donor in good health (CMV status not recorded). Some clones in this sample may be carry-over from other donors' samples.

This clonotype was detected ten times or more. It is unclear where the CDR3 begins or ends on the DNA, so no DNA is shown, and the CDR3 is as TCRdb lists it. The chain joins TRBV7-9 to TRBJ2-1; TRBD1 reflects the table's D call only, with no check against the DNA. Germline V CDR1 and CDR2: SEHNR, FQNEAQ (reference sequence). The CDR3 is made up of 22 amino acids, end residues included. The chain's CDR3 is CASSLDNNEQFFGPGTRLKQFF.

The chain recombines TRBV12-3 or TRBV12-4 with TRBJ1-1; unclear D gene. The CDR3 has 14 amino acids. Deletions cut 6 bases from V and 0 bases from J, with 11 bases between. This CDR3 reads CASRLGGMNTEAFF. The CDR3 nucleotides are TGTGCCAGCAGGCTAGGCGGGATGAACACTGAAGCTTTCTTT.

This clonotype was counted only a few times. The chain combines TRBV27 with TRBJ1-1, with D maybe TRBD1 (5 bases). Trimming pared 5 bases from V and 4 bases from J, leaving 14 bases between. The CDR3 is 14 amino acids. The V gene's germline CDR1 is MNHEY and CDR2 SMNVEV (reference sequence). The CDR3 DNA follows: TGTGCCAGCAGTCCCGGAGGGGCAGCCACTGAAGCTTTCTTT. It codes for CASSPGGAATEAFF.

This clonotype has at least ten counts. The chain uses TRBV7-3 and TRBJ2-5, with TRBD2 identical over 8 bases. Germline lookup yields CDR1 SGHTA and CDR2 FQGTGA. The length of the CDR3 is 17 residues. Unmatched junction bases numbered 15, after V lost 4 bases and J lost 5 bases. The CDR3 DNA sequence: TGTGCCAGCAGCTCTATACGCGGCGGGGGGACTGGGGAGACCCAGTACTTC. This translates into CASSSIRGGGTGETQYF.

This clonotype was counted only a few times. The J gene is TRBJ1-1, the V gene TRBV9; possibly TRBD1 for D (5 bases). With 5 bases removed from V and 0 bases from J, the gap between germline ends came to 14 bases. The length of the CDR3 is 15 residues. Germline V gene data show CDR1 as SGDLS and CDR2 as YYNGEE. The CDR3 here is CASSSGFNMNTEAFF. CDR3 DNA: TGTGCCAGCAGTTCAGGGTTTAATATGAACACTGAAGCTTTCTTT. The variable domain in full, with the rest retrieved from reference TRBV9 and TRBJ1-1, is DSGVTQTPKHLITATGQRVTLRCSPRSGDLSVYWYQQSLDQGLQFLIQYYNGEERAKGNILERFSAQQFPDLHSELNLSSLELGDSALYFCASSSGFNMNTEAFFGQGTRLTVV.

This clonotype has only a few counts. This sequence joins TRBV14 and TRBJ2-7, with 8 bases aligning to TRBD1. V gave up 6 bases and J gave up 7 bases; unmatched junction bases: 5. In germline, CDR1 is SGHDN, CDR2 FVKESK. This CDR3 comprises 12 residues. For the CDR3, the DNA is TGTGCCAGCAGTCCGGACAGGGTGGAGCAGTACTTC. This gives the protein CASSPDRVEQYF.

This clonotype was found once. Relative to the germline gene, one junction end is altered; a read error may explain this. The chain has TRBV29-1 and TRBJ1-4; D is perhaps TRBD1 (5 bases). In germline, CDR1 is SQVTM, CDR2 ANQGSEA. The CDR3 covers 14 residues. CDR3 sequence reads: CSVGSSGTKEKLFF. The CDR3 DNA reads TGCAGCGTTGGATCTTCCGGGACTAAAGAAAAACTGTTTTTT.

The chain carries TRBV9 and TRBJ1-5; 7 nucleotides match TRBD1. The CDR3 loop spans 15 amino acids. CDR1 and CDR2 (germline): SGDLS, YYNGEE. J gave up 3 bases and V 4 bases, and 7 bases lay outside the gene matches. CDR3 nucleotide sequence: TGTGCCAGCAGCAAGGGGGCTGGGGTCAATCAGCCCCAGCATTTT. This translates into CASSKGAGVNQPQHF.

The V call is TRBV7-9, the J call TRBJ1-1; D call uncertain. The length of the CDR3 is 14 residues. The germline V and J ends were trimmed by 3 bases and 0 bases, with 8 bases remaining between them. The germline V gene has CDR1 SEHNR and CDR2 FQNEAQ (reference sequence). The DNA for the CDR3 is TGTGCCAGCAGCTTGCCAGGTATGAACACTGAAGCTTTCTTT. Translation gives CASSLPGMNTEAFF. Variable domain in full (rest from reference TRBV7-9 and TRBJ1-1): DTGVSQNPRHKITKRGQNVTFRCDPISEHNRLYWYRQTLGQGPEFLTYFQNEAQLEKSRLLSDRFSAERPKGSFSTLEIQRTEQGDSAMYLCASSLPGMNTEAFFGQGTRLTVV.

This clonotype has only one observation. The genes are TRBV20-1 and TRBJ2-7, with a weak D call TRBD2 (5 bases). This CDR3 contains 17 residues. The ends were cut back, 1 base at V and 0 bases at J, with 19 bases in the middle. The germline gives CDR1 DFQATT, CDR2 SNEGSKA (reference sequence). The CDR3 loop reads CSARGGKAVDVSYEQYF. The CDR3 DNA reads TGCAGTGCTAGAGGCGGCAAAGCGGTGGACGTCTCCTACGAGCAGTACTTC.

The genes are TRBV7-4 and TRBJ2-1; either TRBD1 or TRBD2 may supply D (5 bases each). The CDR3 contains 13 residues. Trimming took 5 bases from V and 10 from J, leaving 15 bases between them. Per the germline V gene, CDR1 is SGHVT and CDR2 is SQSDAQ. The CDR3 DNA sequence: TGTGCCAGCAGCCCGTACTTTGGGGACGAGCAGTTCTTC. Protein product: CASSPYFGDEQFF. Based on the CDR3 plus reference TRBV7-4 and TRBJ2-1, the full variable domain is GAGVSQSPRYKVAKRGRDVALRCDSISGHVTLYWYRQTLGQGSEVLTYSQSDAQRDKSGRPSGRFSAERPERSVSTLKIQRTEQGDSAVYLCASSPYFGDEQFFGPGTRLTVL.

The chain uses TRBV2 and TRBJ1-4; TRBD1 is a possible D gene (6 bases). The length of the CDR3 is 15 residues. Per the germline V gene, CDR1 is SNHLY and CDR2 is FYNNEI. The V gene lost 2 bases and the J gene lost 8 bases, with 15 bases spanning the gap. The CDR3 DNA follows: TGTGCCAGCAGTGAAAGTGTGACAGGAGGGGAAAAACTGTTTTTT. This translates into CASSESVTGGEKLFF.

The rearrangement joins TRBV7-2 to TRBJ2-3; 9 bases align to TRBD2. The trim removed 2 bases at V and 3 bases at J, leaving 9 bases unmatched. This CDR3 contains 17 residues. Per the germline V gene, CDR1 is SGHTA and CDR2 is FQGNSA. CDR3 amino acids: CASSLIVRGGSTDTQYF. The CDR3 DNA is TGTGCCAGCAGCTTAATCGTGCGGGGGGGGTCTACAGATACGCAGTATTTT.

The chain joins TRBV28 to TRBJ1-5; D is undetermined. V lost 7 bases to trimming and J lost 3 bases, with 13 bases between them. The CDR3 sequence is 14 residues long. CDR1 MDHEN and CDR2 SYDVKM come from the germline V gene. DNA for the CDR3: TGTGCCAGCATTGAAGGGAATAACAATCAGCCCCAGCATTTT. Encoded protein: CASIEGNNNQPQHF. The full variable domain, rest sourced from reference TRBV28 and TRBJ1-5, is DVKVTQSSRYLVKRTGEKVFLECVQDMDHENMFWYRQDPGLGLRLIYFSYDVKMKEKGDIPEGYSVSREKKERFSLILESASTNQTSMYLCASIEGNNNQPQHFGDGTRLSIL.

This clonotype appeared a few times. The J gene is TRBJ2-1, the V gene TRBV5-4; 10 bases are a match to TRBD1. Germline CDR1 and CDR2: SGHNT and YYREEE (reference sequence). The J segment lost 1 base and the V segment lost 3 bases, leaving 16 bases of the junction unmatched. CDR3 size: 20 residues. CDR3 coding DNA: TGTGCCAGCAGCTCGCCCGGGACAGGGGAAGTATTGGGATCCTACAATGAGCAGTTCTTC. Residues: CASSSPGTGEVLGSYNEQFF.

The gene calls are TRBV5-1 and TRBJ2-5; D unresolved. Trimming removed 0 bases from V and 5 bases from J, with 14 bases in between. Germline-derived CDR1 and CDR2 are SGHRS and YFSETQ. The CDR3 has 15 residues. In nucleotides, the CDR3 is TGCGCCAGCAGCTTGGACGCTGGGGTAGGGGAGACCCAGTACTTC. Translation gives CASSLDAGVGETQYF.

The chain has TRBV19 and TRBJ2-5; 7 bases are a match to TRBD2. Looked up from germline, CDR1 is LNHDA and CDR2 is SQIVND (reference sequence). The trim removed 5 bases at V and 2 bases at J, leaving 14 bases unmatched. This CDR3 spans 17 amino acids. Here the CDR3 DNA reads TGTGCCAGTAGTGAGCCGATGGGGAGGGTGGGTCAAGAGACCCAGTACTTC. Its translation is CASSEPMGRVGQETQYF.

This clonotype was detected many times. The CDR3: CASSMGHDQPQHF. DNA for the CDR3: TGTGCCAGCAGCATGGGGCATGATCAGCCCCAGCATTTT. This rearrangement joins TRBV5-4 to TRBJ1-5; weak D call: TRBD1 (5 bases). This CDR3 is built from 13 residues. V dropped 4 bases and J dropped 5 bases, with 10 bases sitting between them. Germline V CDR1 and CDR2: SGHNT, YYREEE (reference sequence).

The chain links TRBV3-1 to TRBJ1-5; unclear D gene. V gave up 4 bases and J gave up 2 bases, with 12 bases separating them. Germline loops: CDR1 LGHDT, CDR2 YNNKEL (reference sequence). The CDR3 has 15 residues. CDR3 nucleotides: TGTGCCAGCAGCCCGGACTTAAATGGCAATCAGCCCCAGCATTTT. It codes for CASSPDLNGNQPQHF.

The rearrangement joins TRBV20-1 to TRBJ1-6; D unclear. The CDR3 is 15 residues long. Germline V gene lookup returns CDR1 DFQATT and CDR2 SNEGSKA (reference sequence). Trimming stripped 3 bases from V and 6 bases from J, with 15 bases between. The CDR3 loop reads CSARGALAGNSPLHF. Here the CDR3 DNA reads TGCAGTGCTAGGGGTGCCCTTGCGGGTAATTCACCCCTCCACTTT.